The sequence of this T cell receptor (beta chain) was determined in a study of blood T cell repertoires in COVID-19. Across the whole study: Researchers got acute and convalescent COVID-19 samples from the United States, Italy and Spain.

Germline V lookup: CDR1 MNHEY, CDR2 SVGEGT. This CDR3 contains 11 residues. The V end was cut by 6 bases, the J end by 8 bases, with 7 bases between. Original data processing: Estimates of nucleated cell counts were drawn from the amplification of reference gene primers. Here immunoSEQ multiplex PCR was the method, and the copy in TCRdb shows in-frame clones only, minus some. The DNA gave D and trimming, while V, J and clone size come from that table. The data hold about 190,000 clones, with about 88% observed a single time. The clonotype was recovered from a man aged 35-49 years with active or convalescent COVID-19. Sequenced material: peripheral blood. V is TRBV6-2 or TRBV6-3 and J is TRBJ1-4; D is uncertain. The CDR3 DNA reads as TGTGCCAGCAGCCTCCGGGAAAAACTGTTTTTT. It codes for CASSLREKLFF.